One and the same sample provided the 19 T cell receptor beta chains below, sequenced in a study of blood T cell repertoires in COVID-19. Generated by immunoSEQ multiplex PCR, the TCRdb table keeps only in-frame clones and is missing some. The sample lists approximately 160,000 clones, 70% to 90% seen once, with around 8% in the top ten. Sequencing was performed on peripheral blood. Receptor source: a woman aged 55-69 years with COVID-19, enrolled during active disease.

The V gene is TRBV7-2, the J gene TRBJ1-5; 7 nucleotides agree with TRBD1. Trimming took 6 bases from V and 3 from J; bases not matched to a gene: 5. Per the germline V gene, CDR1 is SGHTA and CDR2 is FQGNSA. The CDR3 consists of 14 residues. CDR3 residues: CASRTTGSNQPQHF. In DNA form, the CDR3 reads TGTGCCAGCAGGACGACAGGGTCCAATCAGCCCCAGCATTTT.

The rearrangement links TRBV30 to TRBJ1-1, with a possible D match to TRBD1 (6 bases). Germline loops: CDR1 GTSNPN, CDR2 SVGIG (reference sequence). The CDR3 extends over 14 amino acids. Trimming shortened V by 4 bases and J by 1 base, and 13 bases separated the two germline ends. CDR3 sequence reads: CAWIGQLRNTEAFF. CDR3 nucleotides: TGTGCCTGGATAGGACAGCTTCGGAACACTGAAGCTTTCTTT.

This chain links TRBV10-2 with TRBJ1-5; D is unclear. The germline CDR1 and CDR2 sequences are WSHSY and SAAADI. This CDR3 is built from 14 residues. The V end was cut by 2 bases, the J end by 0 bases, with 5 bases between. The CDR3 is CASSEAGSNQPQHF. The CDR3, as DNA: TGCGCCAGCAGTGAGGCGGGTAGCAATCAGCCCCAGCATTTT.

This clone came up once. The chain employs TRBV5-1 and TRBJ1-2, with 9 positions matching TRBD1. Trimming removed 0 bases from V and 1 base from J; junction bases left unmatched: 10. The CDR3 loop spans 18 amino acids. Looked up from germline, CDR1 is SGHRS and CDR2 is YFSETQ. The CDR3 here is CASSLGSLGTGINYGYTF. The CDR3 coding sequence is TGCGCCAGCAGCTTGGGTAGTCTCGGGACAGGGATTAACTATGGCTACACCTTC.

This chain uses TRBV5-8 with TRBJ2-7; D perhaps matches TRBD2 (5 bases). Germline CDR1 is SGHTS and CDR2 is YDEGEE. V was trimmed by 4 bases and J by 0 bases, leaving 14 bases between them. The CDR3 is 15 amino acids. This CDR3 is CASSPEVRSSYEQYV. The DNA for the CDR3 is TGTGCCAGCAGCCCGGAGGTACGGAGCTCCTACGAGCAGTACGTC.

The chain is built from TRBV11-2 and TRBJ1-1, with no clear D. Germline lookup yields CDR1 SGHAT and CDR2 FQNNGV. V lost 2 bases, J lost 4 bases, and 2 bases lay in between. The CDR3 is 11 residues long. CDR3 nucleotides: TGTGCCAGCAGCTTACTCACTGAAGCTTTCTTT. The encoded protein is CASSLLTEAFF.

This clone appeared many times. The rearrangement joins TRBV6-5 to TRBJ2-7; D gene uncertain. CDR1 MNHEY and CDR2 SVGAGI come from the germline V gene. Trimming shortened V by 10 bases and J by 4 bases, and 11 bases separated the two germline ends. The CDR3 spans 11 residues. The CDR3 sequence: CATQRGYEQYV. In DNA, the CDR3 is TGTGCCACCCAAAGAGGTTACGAGCAGTACGTC.

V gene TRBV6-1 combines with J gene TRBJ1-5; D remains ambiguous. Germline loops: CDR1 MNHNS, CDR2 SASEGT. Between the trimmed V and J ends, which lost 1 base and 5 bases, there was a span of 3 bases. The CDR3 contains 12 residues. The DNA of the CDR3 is TGTGCCAGCAGTGAAGTAGATCAGCCCCAGCATTTT. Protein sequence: CASSEVDQPQHF.

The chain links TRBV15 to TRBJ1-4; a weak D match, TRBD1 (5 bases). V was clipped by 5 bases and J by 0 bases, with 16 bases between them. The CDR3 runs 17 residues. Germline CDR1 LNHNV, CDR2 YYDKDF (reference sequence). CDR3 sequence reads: CATSYGQGMATNEKLFF. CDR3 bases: TGTGCCACCAGCTACGGGCAGGGAATGGCAACTAATGAAAAACTGTTTTTT.

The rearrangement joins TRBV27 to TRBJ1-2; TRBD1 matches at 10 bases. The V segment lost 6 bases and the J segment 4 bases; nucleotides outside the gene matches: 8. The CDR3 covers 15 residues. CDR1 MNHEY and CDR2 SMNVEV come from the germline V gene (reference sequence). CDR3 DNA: TGTGCCAGCAGCCTCCGGACAGGGGGGAGCTATGGCTACACCTTC. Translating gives CASSLRTGGSYGYTF.

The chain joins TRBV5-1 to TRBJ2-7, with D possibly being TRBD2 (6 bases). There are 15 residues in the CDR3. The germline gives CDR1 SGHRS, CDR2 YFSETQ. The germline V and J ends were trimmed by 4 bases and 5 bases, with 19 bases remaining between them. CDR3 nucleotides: TGCGCCAGCAGCCCTAGCATCCCGGGAGTCCACGAGCAGTACTTC. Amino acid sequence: CASSPSIPGVHEQYF. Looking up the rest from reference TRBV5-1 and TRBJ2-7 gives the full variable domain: KAGVTQTPRYLIKTRGQQVTLSCSPISGHRSVSWYQQTPGQGLQFLFEYFSETQRNKGNFPGRFSGRQFSNSRSEMNVSTLELGDSALYLCASSPSIPGVHEQYFGPGTRLTVT.

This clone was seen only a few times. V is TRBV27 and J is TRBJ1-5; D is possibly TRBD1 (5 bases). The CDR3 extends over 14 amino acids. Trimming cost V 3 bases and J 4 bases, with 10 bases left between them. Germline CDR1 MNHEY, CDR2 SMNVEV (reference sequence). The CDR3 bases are TGTGCCAGCAGTTTGGGGGGGGTGAATCAGCCCCAGCATTTT. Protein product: CASSLGGVNQPQHF.

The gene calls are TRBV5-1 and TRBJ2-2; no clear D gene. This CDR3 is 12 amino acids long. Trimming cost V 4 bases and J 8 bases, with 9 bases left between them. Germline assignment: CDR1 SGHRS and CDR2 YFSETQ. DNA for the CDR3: TGCGCCAGCAGCCCTGAGGCGGGGGAGCTGTTTTTT. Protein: CASSPEAGELFF.

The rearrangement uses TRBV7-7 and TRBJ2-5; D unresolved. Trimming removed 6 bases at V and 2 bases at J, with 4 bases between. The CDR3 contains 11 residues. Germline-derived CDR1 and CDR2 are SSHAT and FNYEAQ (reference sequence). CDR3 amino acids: CASSQQETQYF. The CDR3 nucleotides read TGTGCCAGCAGTCAACAAGAGACCCAGTACTTC.

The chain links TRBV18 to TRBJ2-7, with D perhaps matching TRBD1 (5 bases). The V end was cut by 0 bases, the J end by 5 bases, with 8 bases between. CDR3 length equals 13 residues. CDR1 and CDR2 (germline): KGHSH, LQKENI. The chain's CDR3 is CASSPPDIDEQYF. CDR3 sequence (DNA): TGTGCCAGCTCACCACCGGACATCGACGAGCAGTACTTC.

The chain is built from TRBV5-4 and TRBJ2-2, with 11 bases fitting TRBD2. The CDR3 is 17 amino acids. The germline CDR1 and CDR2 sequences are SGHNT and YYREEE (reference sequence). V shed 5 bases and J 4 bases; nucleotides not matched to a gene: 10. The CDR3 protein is CASSSTSGGRGTGELFF. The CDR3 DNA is TGTGCCAGCAGTTCCACTAGCGGGGGTCGGGGCACCGGGGAGCTGTTTTTT.

CDR3 region: CASSQAGTGLYNEQFF. CDR3 DNA: TGTGCCAGCAGCCAGGCCGGGACAGGGCTTTACAATGAGCAGTTCTTC. The V call is TRBV4-2, the J call TRBJ2-1; 9 bases are a match to TRBD1. J lost 4 bases, V lost 3 bases, and 7 bases had no gene match. The CDR3 sequence is 16 residues long. CDR1 is LGHNA and CDR2 is YNFKEQ in the germline V gene.

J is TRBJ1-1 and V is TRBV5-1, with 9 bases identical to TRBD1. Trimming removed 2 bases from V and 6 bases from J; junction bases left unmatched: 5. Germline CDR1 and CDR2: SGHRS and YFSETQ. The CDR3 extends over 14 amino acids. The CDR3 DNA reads TGCGCCAGCAGCTTACAGGGGGCTATCGCTGAAGCTTTCTTT. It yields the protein CASSLQGAIAEAFF. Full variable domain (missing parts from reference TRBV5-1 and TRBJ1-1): KAGVTQTPRYLIKTRGQQVTLSCSPISGHRSVSWYQQTPGQGLQFLFEYFSETQRNKGNFPGRFSGRQFSNSRSEMNVSTLELGDSALYLCASSLQGAIAEAFFGQGTRLTVV.

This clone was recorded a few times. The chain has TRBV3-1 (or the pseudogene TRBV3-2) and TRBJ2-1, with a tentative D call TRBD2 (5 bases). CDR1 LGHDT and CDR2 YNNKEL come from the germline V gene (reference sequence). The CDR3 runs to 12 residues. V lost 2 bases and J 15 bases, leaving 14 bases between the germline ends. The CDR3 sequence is CASSQRGPRLFF. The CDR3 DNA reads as TGTGCCAGCAGCCAACGGGGTCCACGGCTGTTCTTC.